This T cell receptor (beta chain) was sequenced in a study of blood T cells in healthy people across ages. Overall study results and limits: Expanded clonotype shifts may have been confounded, as the donors had an unknown CMV status. Observed TCR beta diversity per million T cells went down as age went up. This fall followed a roughly linear course with age.

A second PCR of 7 to 11 cycles used a sample-barcoded 5' primer and a J-beta primer mix. MiXCR was run by TCRdb on the 5' RACE reads, yielding one entry per CDR3 protein. The table records fewer than 1.5 million distinct CDR3 sequences, 35% to 45% of them present only once. Researchers collected ten milliliters of peripheral blood from every single donor. The V gene's germline CDR1 is SNHLY and CDR2 FYNNEI. Between the trimmed V and J ends, which lost 11 bases and 4 bases, there was a span of 12 bases. This CDR3 has 12 residues. This clonotype was recorded only once. Its antigen is as yet unknown. This rearrangement joins TRBV2 to TRBJ2-1; possibly TRBD2 for D (6 bases). The clonotype originates from a woman aged 18-29 years in good health. The sample comprised blood. CDR3: CAADGGYNEQFF. CDR3 in DNA: TGTGCCGCTGACGGGGGTTACAATGAGCAGTTCTTC. The variable domain in full, completed from reference TRBV2 and TRBJ2-1, reads EPEVTQTPSHQVTQMGQEVILRCVPISNHLYFYWYRQILGQKVEFLVSFYNNEISEKSEIFDDQFSVERPDGSNFTLKIRSTKLEDSAMYFCAADGGYNEQFFGPGTRLTVL.